The source of this T cell receptor beta chain is a study of shared clonotypes between healthy human individuals. Concerning this clone itself: As yet, its antigen is unknown. The same CDR3 arises from other DNA sequences in this sample as well.

Terminally differentiated effector memory CD45RA+ cells were excluded from the naive CD8 cells, which were CD45RO-negative and positively selected for CCR7. The donors were all Caucasian adults (living in Nashville, Tennessee). Study-level points and caveats: In having few donors, the study represented limited genetic and exposure-history diversity. The generation probabilities recorded for non-shared clonotypes fell below those of clonotypes shared by all four donors.

Each PCR replicate from the sorted subsets contained about 200 ng DNA, which is some 32,000 T cell genomes. Assay used: immunoSEQ multiplex PCR; TCRdb lists only in-frame clones, some missing. Here the sample spans over 2 million clones, approximately 94% being singletons. Sequencing was carried out using naive CD8+ T cells sorted from blood. The source of this sequence is a man younger than 30 in good health.

CDR3 coding DNA: TGTGCCAGTAGTGCCACCACAGGGGGCTACGAGCAGTACTTC. Residues: CASSATTGGYEQYF. The rearrangement links TRBV19 to TRBJ2-7; TRBD1 aligns across 8 bases. The ends lost 5 bases at V and 3 bases at J; junction bases unmatched: 6. The length of the CDR3 is 14 residues. The germline V gene has CDR1 LNHDA and CDR2 SQIVND (reference sequence).